The next 15 T cell receptor beta chains were all read from a single sample in a study of blood T cell repertoires in COVID-19. The repertoire was sequenced with immunoSEQ multiplex PCR; TCRdb's copy has only in-frame clones and lacks some. The sample contains about 180,000 clones, approximately 85% of which appear only once. Sequenced: peripheral blood. These receptors were taken from a human donor with active or convalescent COVID-19. The donor label of this sample is uncertain.

The rearrangement joins TRBV19 to TRBJ1-1, with D perhaps TRBD1 (5 bases). The V end lost 6 bases, the J end lost 4 bases, and 15 bases lay between the germline ends. This CDR3 has 14 amino acids. The germline V gene has CDR1 LNHDA and CDR2 SQIVND (reference sequence). CDR3 protein: CASREQGWGTEAFF. In nucleotides, the CDR3 is TGTGCCAGTAGGGAGCAGGGATGGGGCACTGAAGCTTTCTTT.

The rearrangement joins TRBV28 to TRBJ2-7; perhaps TRBD1 as D (6 bases). V dropped 4 bases and J dropped 4 bases, with 23 bases sitting between them. This CDR3 has 17 amino acids. The germline V gene encodes CDR1 MDHEN and CDR2 SYDVKM. DNA of the CDR3: TGTGCCAGCAGTTCTCTCAGGACAGAGTCACTCTTTTACGAGCAGTACTTC. Its protein is CASSSLRTESLFYEQYF. The full variable domain, its missing parts supplied by reference TRBV28 and TRBJ2-7, is DVKVTQSSRYLVKRTGEKVFLECVQDMDHENMFWYRQDPGLGLRLIYFSYDVKMKEKGDIPEGYSVSREKKERFSLILESASTNQTSMYLCASSSLRTESLFYEQYFGPGTRLTVT.

The CDR3 region has the DNA TGTGCTTCTACCCCCGGCCTCCAAAGGGGGGAGACCCAGTACTTC. This encodes CASTPGLQRGETQYF. The V and J genes are TRBV19 and TRBJ2-5; maybe TRBD1 (6 bases). The CDR3 sequence is 15 residues long. Germline V gene sequence: CDR1 LNHDA, CDR2 SQIVND (reference sequence).

This chain joins TRBV6-2 or TRBV6-3 and TRBJ1-2, with 9 bases identical to TRBD1. V lost 3 bases, J lost 7 bases, and 6 bases stayed unmatched. This CDR3 contains 14 residues. Germline loops: CDR1 MNHEY, CDR2 SVGEGT. As DNA, the CDR3 is TGTGCCAGCAGTTATTACAGGGGGCCAGGTGGCTACACCTTC. Protein sequence: CASSYYRGPGGYTF.

The chain combines TRBV4-1 with TRBJ1-5, with D unresolved. Trimming took off 0 bases at V and 2 bases at J, with 14 bases between the two ends. Germline V gives CDR1 MGHRA, CDR2 YSYEKL. This CDR3 is 17 amino acids long. For the CDR3, the DNA is TGCGCCAGCAGCCAAGATGGGTCTGGGAGAGGCAATCAGCCCCAGCATTTT. Its translation: CASSQDGSGRGNQPQHF.

This clone appeared a few times. The genes are TRBV27 and TRBJ1-3; no definite D call. Trimming shortened V by 9 bases and J by 4 bases, and 19 bases separated the two germline ends. Germline CDR1 is MNHEY and CDR2 is SMNVEV (reference sequence). The CDR3 has 15 amino acids. CDR3 DNA: TGTGCCAGTAGCCCCCGACGGCTGTCCGGAAACACCATATATTTT. Its protein is CASSPRRLSGNTIYF.

The gene calls are TRBV19 and TRBJ1-5; 8 bases fit TRBD1. This CDR3 spans 15 amino acids. Germline CDR1 LNHDA, CDR2 SQIVND (reference sequence). Germline trimming cut 2 bases from V and 5 bases from J; bases unmatched to any gene: 5. CDR3 in DNA: TGTGCCAGTAGTATATCCACAGGGGGATATCAGCCCCAGCATTTT. This gives the protein CASSISTGGYQPQHF.

The chain carries TRBV9 and TRBJ1-3; D unresolved. Trimming shortened V by 2 bases and J by 3 bases, and 9 bases separated the two germline ends. This CDR3 comprises 14 residues. CDR1 and CDR2 from the germline V gene are SGDLS and YYNGEE. The chain's CDR3 is CASSVRGYGNTIYF. The CDR3 DNA sequence: TGTGCCAGCAGCGTCCGGGGATATGGAAACACCATATATTTT.

This chain uses TRBV7-3 with TRBJ2-1, with D perhaps TRBD1 (7 bases). The ends were cut back, 2 bases at V and 8 bases at J, with 19 bases in the middle. Germline assignment: CDR1 SGHTA and CDR2 FQGTGA. The length of the CDR3 is 16 residues. CDR3 loop: CASSLRAAGGSHEQFF. CDR3 DNA sequence: TGTGCCAGCAGCTTACGCGCGGCAGGGGGGTCGCATGAGCAGTTCTTC.

The chain carries TRBV19 and TRBJ2-1, with 8 bases identical to TRBD2. The length of the CDR3 is 15 residues. With V trimmed by 4 bases and J by 5 bases, 7 bases remained unmatched. Germline V lookup: CDR1 LNHDA, CDR2 SQIVND (reference sequence). The CDR3 here is CASSTGLAWDNEQFF. DNA of the CDR3: TGTGCCAGTAGTACAGGACTAGCCTGGGACAATGAGCAGTTCTTC.

The chain is built from TRBV7-9 and TRBJ1-1, with a weak D call TRBD1 (6 bases). The ends were cut back, 5 bases at V and 6 bases at J, with 13 bases in the middle. CDR1 is SEHNR, CDR2 FQNEAQ, per germline (reference sequence). The length of the CDR3 is 13 residues. Here the CDR3 DNA reads TGTGCCAGCAGCGCCCAGGGGTCCGCTGAAGCTTTCTTT. Translation gives CASSAQGSAEAFF.

The chain uses TRBV6-5 and TRBJ2-7, with 7 bases aligning to TRBD1. The CDR3 is 14 residues long. J lost 2 bases, V lost 4 bases, and 5 bases had no gene match. The germline CDR1 and CDR2 sequences are MNHEY and SVGAGI. CDR3 residues: CASSSGTVTYEQYF. CDR3 nucleotide sequence: TGTGCCAGCAGTTCCGGGACAGTTACCTACGAGCAGTACTTC.

The chain carries TRBV5-1 and TRBJ2-7; 7 bases agree with TRBD1. V trimming: 2 bases; J trimming: 3 bases; junction bases outside the gene matches: 2. The CDR3 runs 13 residues. CDR1 is SGHRS, CDR2 YFSETQ, per germline. The chain's CDR3 is CASSLRTGYEQYF. As DNA, the CDR3 is TGCGCCAGCAGCTTACGGACAGGCTACGAGCAGTACTTC.

The rearrangement uses TRBV27 and TRBJ1-6, with D perhaps TRBD1 (6 bases). The CDR3 loop spans 14 amino acids. Trimming took off 4 bases at V and 13 bases at J, with 17 bases between the two ends. CDR1 and CDR2 from the germline V gene are MNHEY and SMNVEV (reference sequence). In nucleotides, the CDR3 is TGTGCCAGCAGTTCCACAGGGACGGCAACTCCCCTCCACTTT. It is translated as CASSSTGTATPLHF.

This chain joins TRBV28 and TRBJ2-3; 9 bases are shared with TRBD2. CDR1 MDHEN and CDR2 SYDVKM come from the germline V gene. The CDR3 spans 18 residues. V dropped 5 bases and J dropped 1; count of bases not matched to a gene: 13. This CDR3 is CASSASSGTTWGTDTQYF. DNA for the CDR3: TGTGCCAGCAGTGCCTCTAGCGGGACCACCTGGGGCACAGATACGCAGTATTTT. The full variable domain, rest sourced from reference TRBV28 and TRBJ2-3, is DVKVTQSSRYLVKRTGEKVFLECVQDMDHENMFWYRQDPGLGLRLIYFSYDVKMKEKGDIPEGYSVSREKKERFSLILESASTNQTSMYLCASSASSGTTWGTDTQYFGPGTRLTVL.